These 8 T cell receptor beta chains were sequenced from one sample in a study of cytomegalovirus exposure and HLA in healthy donors. The data were produced by immunoSEQ multiplex PCR, yet TCRdb's version contains in-frame clones alone and is incomplete. The table lists roughly 70,000 clones, approximately 80% of them singletons. Sequencing used PBMCs. Receptors were obtained from a man aged 30 to 45 in good health and CMV-seronegative.

This clone was seen only a few times. V is TRBV10-1 and J is TRBJ1-2; D is undetermined. Germline V gives CDR1 WNHNN, CDR2 SYGVQD (reference sequence). V shed 8 bases and J shed 7 bases, with 11 bases lying between them. The CDR3 is 11 amino acids. CDR3 sequence: CASPERRGYTF. For the CDR3, the DNA is TGCGCCAGCCCGGAGAGGCGTGGCTACACCTTC.

The V and J genes are TRBV5-1 and TRBJ2-5, with 10 bases matching TRBD1. Trimming took 0 bases from V and 5 from J; bases not matched to a gene: 10. This CDR3 spans 17 amino acids. CDR1 SGHRS and CDR2 YFSETQ come from the germline V gene. The CDR3 DNA sequence: TGCGCCAGCAGCTTGGGGGACAGGGGCTCCCTTGGGGAGACCCAGTACTTC. As protein: CASSLGDRGSLGETQYF.

This chain connects TRBV7-2 to TRBJ1-2, with TRBD1 as a possible D gene (6 bases). The CDR3 has 15 amino acids. The germline V gene encodes CDR1 SGHTA and CDR2 FQGNSA. Trimming took 1 base from V and 2 from J, leaving 11 bases between them. Here the CDR3 reads CASSLVTGQNYGYTF. The CDR3 DNA follows: TGTGCCAGCAGCTTAGTTACGGGACAAAACTATGGCTACACCTTC.

V and J are TRBV2 and TRBJ2-7; D call uncertain. This CDR3 has 13 amino acids. Trimming shortened V by 7 bases and J by 3 bases, and 13 bases separated the two germline ends. In germline, CDR1 is SNHLY, CDR2 FYNNEI. CDR3 sequence reads: CASTPGTGYEQYV. CDR3 DNA sequence: TGTGCCAGCACCCCAGGAACTGGCTACGAGCAGTACGTC.

This sequence joins TRBV9 and TRBJ1-6, with a weak D call TRBD1 (6 bases). Trimming took off 3 bases at V and 5 bases at J, with 24 bases between the two ends. Germline V gene lookup returns CDR1 SGDLS and CDR2 YYNGEE. CDR3 length: 19 amino acids. The CDR3 protein is CASSETLGGRGHNNSPLHF. The CDR3 DNA reads as TGTGCCAGCAGCGAAACTTTAGGGGGTCGGGGACATAATAATTCACCCCTCCACTTT.

The V gene is TRBV5-1, the J gene TRBJ2-6; D is undetermined. The V end lost 0 bases, the J end lost 0 bases, and 7 bases lay between the germline ends. CDR1 is SGHRS, CDR2 YFSETQ, per germline. This CDR3 is built from 16 residues. This chain's CDR3 is CASSLVLSSGANVLTF. DNA for the CDR3: TGCGCCAGCAGCTTGGTCCTTAGCTCTGGGGCCAACGTCCTGACTTTC.

V and J are TRBV7-6 and TRBJ2-1, with TRBD1 matching over 9 bases. With V trimmed by 7 bases and J by 10 bases, 8 bases remained unmatched. The V gene's germline CDR1 is SGHVS and CDR2 FNYEAQ. This CDR3 region has 13 residues. The CDR3 DNA follows: TGTGCCAGCACCCAACAGGGGGCGCGCGAGCAGTTCTTC. As protein: CASTQQGAREQFF. Together with reference TRBV7-6 and TRBJ2-1, the CDR3 gives the full variable domain: GAGVSQSPRYKVTKRGQDVALRCDPISGHVSLYWYRQALGQGPEFLTYFNYEAQQDKSGLPNDRFSAERPEGSISTLTIQRTEQRDSAMYRCASTQQGAREQFFGPGTRLTVL.

The table lists this clone with a count of one. The chain has TRBV6-1 and TRBJ1-3; 7 positions agree with TRBD1. The germline V gene encodes CDR1 MNHNS and CDR2 SASEGT. V was pared by 7 bases and J by 2 bases, with 5 bases of the junction left unmatched. The CDR3 is 14 amino acids. The CDR3 here is CASKGGSPGNTIYF. As DNA, the CDR3 is TGTGCCAGCAAAGGGGGCTCCCCTGGAAACACCATATATTTT.